This T cell receptor beta chain was sequenced for a study of blood T cell repertoires in COVID-19 (dated by TCRdb to between 2020 and 2021). About the study as a whole: Collaborator samples came from the United States, Italy and Spain and covered acute and convalescent phases of COVID-19. The material from the prospective study consisted of cDNA or gDNA derived from T cells, B-cell-depleted T cells, or PBMCs. Deeply sampled blood TCRbeta repertoires from subjects exposed to, actively infected with, or recovered from COVID-19 were included in the dataset. A freely available public database, intended as a resource for researchers studying the immune response to SARS-CoV-2, is where the repertoires were released. Samples came from the ongoing ImmuneRACE study (first 160 participants) plus 1,254 subjects from 6 global collaborators. Nearly every sample came with metadata listing a de-identified subject ID, COVID-19 status, age in years and sex. Where available, HLA class I and class II types were obtained from metadata supplied by the sample provider rather than from assay-based typing. The full study reports these points: How much clinical and demographic metadata was included differed by source and by participant, and the metadata was provided uncurated.

This clone has a handful of counts. The antigen it recognizes is unknown. No much larger clone exists at a distance of one base, and base qualities are not known. The cysteine opens and the phenylalanine closes a CDR3 of 13 amino acids. The only DNA kept is the CDR3, 39 bases in frame from the first base. Trimming costs V 1 base and J 6 bases, and their ends lie 10 bases apart. CDR1 and CDR2 are drawn from the germline V gene: SGHRS, YFSETQ. TCRbeta CDR3 regions were amplified from genomic DNA by means of the immunoSEQ Assay, a bias-controlled multiplex PCR. Per the authors' processing: The number of nucleated cells in each sample was estimated from the amplification of reference gene primers within the assay. To quantify the absolute abundance of each unique TCRbeta CDR3 rearrangement, sequence reads were collapsed and filtered. Productive Simpson clonality was computed per sample as the square root of Simpson's diversity index over productive rearrangements. TCRdb stores this immuneACCESS table with in-frame sequences only. Part of the clones is absent; in the studies checked, under half of the shortfall reflects unresolved V genes, and no reason is known for the rest. That table is the source of V, J and clone size, and D and trimming were worked out from the DNA. This sample holds 120,000 to 150,000 clones; approximately 79% were observed only once. Roughly 8.7% of the sample goes to the ten largest clones.

Collaborating institutions collected whole blood in K2EDTA tubes following their own protocols. For TCRbeta analysis, collaborators shipped samples in one of three forms: frozen whole blood, isolated PBMCs, or DNA extracted from either of those sample types. Sequencing used peripheral blood. The receptor was isolated from a man in his fifties or sixties with active or convalescent COVID-19. The chain was built from TRBV5-1 and TRBJ1-2, with the D gene not confidently named. The CDR3: CASSLFQVDGYTF. The nucleotide sequence is TGCGCCAGCAGCTTGTTTCAGGTGGATGGCTACACCTTC.